A single sample is the source of the 29 T cell receptor beta chains below, sequenced in a study of blood T cell repertoires in COVID-19. Clones were read by immunoSEQ multiplex PCR, and TCRdb kept only the in-frame ones, dropping some. This table holds about 83,000 clones, around nine tenths found once. Sample: peripheral blood. Source of these receptors: a man aged 55 to 70 with acute or convalescent COVID-19.

V usage is TRBV15 and J usage is TRBJ2-2, with 9 positions matching TRBD2. From germline, CDR1 is LNHNV and CDR2 YYDKDF (reference sequence). The CDR3 has 14 residues. After removal of 8 bases from V and 7 bases from J, the junction contained 8 bases not matched to a gene. Here the CDR3 reads CATSASGVHGELFF. The CDR3 coding sequence is TGTGCCACCTCGGCTAGCGGGGTTCACGGGGAGCTGTTTTTT.

The chain recombines TRBV4-1 with TRBJ2-3; the D gene is possibly TRBD1 (6 bases). The CDR3 has 18 residues. Germline V gene lookup returns CDR1 MGHRA and CDR2 YSYEKL. Trimming removed 0 bases at V and 1 base at J, with 17 bases between. The CDR3 here is CASSQEGGWGRGTDTQYF. The CDR3 bases are TGCGCCAGCAGCCAAGAAGGTGGATGGGGGCGCGGCACAGATACGCAGTATTTT.

The CDR3 loop is CASSPATGVRTEAFF. CDR3 sequence (DNA): TGTGCCAGCTCACCCGCAACAGGGGTGCGGACTGAAGCTTTCTTT. The V and J genes are TRBV18 and TRBJ1-1; 7 bases match TRBD1. With 3 bases clipped from V and 5 bases from J, the junction kept 9 bases outside the gene matches. There are 15 residues in the CDR3. Looked up from germline, CDR1 is KGHSH and CDR2 is LQKENI.

The chain combines TRBV7-2 with TRBJ1-2, with TRBD1 matching over 9 bases. V was pared by 5 bases and J by 1 base, with 5 bases of the junction left unmatched. This CDR3 has 15 amino acids. Germline CDR1 and CDR2: SGHTA and FQGNSA. The CDR3, as DNA: TGTGCCAGCAGCCCACCGGACAGGGGTAACTATGGCTACACCTTC. It encodes CASSPPDRGNYGYTF.

The chain recombines TRBV18 with TRBJ1-2, with 7 nucleotides matching TRBD1. V lost 1 base to trimming and J lost 6 bases; unmatched junction nucleotides: 2. The CDR3 loop spans 13 amino acids. Germline V gene sequence: CDR1 KGHSH, CDR2 LQKENI. CDR3 nucleotides: TGTGCCAGCTCACCACAGGGGGCAGATGGCTACACCTTC. Amino acids: CASSPQGADGYTF. Drawing the rest from reference TRBV18 and TRBJ1-2, the complete variable domain is NAGVMQNPRHLVRRRGQEARLRCSPMKGHSHVYWYRQLPEEGLKFMVYLQKENIIDESGMPKERFSAEFPKEGPSILRIQQVVRGDSAAYFCASSPQGADGYTFGSGTRLTVV.

The J gene is TRBJ1-1, the V gene TRBV9; TRBD1 matches at 7 bases. The CDR3 extends over 17 amino acids. Losses at the gene ends were 4 bases for V and 1 base for J; bases not matched to a gene: 13. Germline loops: CDR1 SGDLS, CDR2 YYNGEE. The CDR3 coding sequence is TGTGCCAGCAGCCCCCCCCATGGACAGGAGTCGAACACTGAAGCTTTCTTT. Translating gives CASSPPHGQESNTEAFF.

The J gene is TRBJ1-1, the V gene TRBV3-1 (or the pseudogene TRBV3-2); TRBD1 is a possible D gene (5 bases). V lost 1 base and J 1 base, leaving 7 bases between the germline ends. The CDR3 is 14 amino acids. Germline CDR1 LGHDT, CDR2 YNNKEL (reference sequence). The DNA of the CDR3 is TGTGCCAGCAGCCAAGGGGGCGGGAACACTGAAGCTTTCTTT. It codes for CASSQGGGNTEAFF.

To note about this clone: The sample has other DNA sequences that encode this CDR3 too. The gene calls are TRBV3-1 (or the pseudogene TRBV3-2) and TRBJ2-3; D unresolved. Germline CDR1 and CDR2: LGHDT and YNNKEL (reference sequence). Between the trimmed V and J ends, which lost 1 base and 1 base, there was a span of 3 bases. This CDR3 region has 13 residues. The CDR3, as DNA: TGTGCCAGCAGCCAAGGCGGCACAGATACGCAGTATTTT. Translated, it gives CASSQGGTDTQYF.

The chain joins TRBV14 to TRBJ1-4; 7 bases agree with TRBD1. In germline, CDR1 is SGHDN, CDR2 FVKESK. The CDR3 contains 15 residues. The trim removed 5 bases at V and 4 bases at J, leaving 7 bases unmatched. CDR3 in DNA: TGTGCCAGCAGCTATGGAGGGGGCTTTAATGAAAAACTGTTTTTT. It encodes CASSYGGGFNEKLFF.

The CDR3 loop is CASSQEYFPNEKLFF. CDR3 sequence (DNA): TGCGCCAGCAGCCAAGAGTACTTCCCCAATGAAAAACTGTTTTTT. V is TRBV4-3 and J is TRBJ1-4; no clear D gene. Germline CDR1 LGHNA, CDR2 YSLEER. The V end lost 0 bases, the J end lost 5 bases, and 10 bases lay between the germline ends. This CDR3 is 15 amino acids long.

The sample holds one count of this clone. Other DNA sequences in the same sample also yield this CDR3. The chain uses TRBV30 and TRBJ1-2; a possible D gene is TRBD1 (5 bases). Germline CDR1 is GTSNPN and CDR2 is SVGIG (reference sequence). V dropped 3 bases and J dropped 3 bases, with 11 bases sitting between them. The CDR3 runs 13 residues. CDR3 residues: CAWSAQGDYGYTF. The CDR3 coding sequence is TGTGCCTGGAGCGCCCAGGGCGACTATGGCTACACCTTC.

The chain recombines TRBV9 with TRBJ1-3; TRBD1 agrees at 9 bases. The CDR3 spans 16 residues. With 3 bases clipped from V and 3 bases from J, the junction kept 7 bases outside the gene matches. Germline lookup yields CDR1 SGDLS and CDR2 YYNGEE. The DNA for the CDR3 is TGTGCCAGCAGCGAGATGGACAGGGGAAGTGGAAACACCATATATTTT. This sequence encodes CASSEMDRGSGNTIYF. Full variable domain (remainder filled in from reference TRBV9 and TRBJ1-3): DSGVTQTPKHLITATGQRVTLRCSPRSGDLSVYWYQQSLDQGLQFLIQYYNGEERAKGNILERFSAQQFPDLHSELNLSSLELGDSALYFCASSEMDRGSGNTIYFGEGSWLTVV.

This clone has more than one count but fewer than ten. This chain joins TRBV12-3 or TRBV12-4 and TRBJ2-7, with D maybe TRBD1 (6 bases). This CDR3 is 12 amino acids long. The germline V and J ends were trimmed by 4 bases and 9 bases, with 13 bases remaining between them. This chain's CDR3 is CASSSLRGRQYF. In nucleotides, the CDR3 is TGTGCCAGCAGTTCCCTCAGGGGCAGGCAGTACTTC.

J is TRBJ1-2 and V is TRBV30; 8 positions match TRBD1. Germline V gives CDR1 GTSNPN, CDR2 SVGIG (reference sequence). The CDR3 has 13 residues. The V gene end was trimmed by 4 bases and the J gene end by 8 bases; junction bases not matched to a gene: 9. CDR3 DNA sequence: TGTGCCTGGACCCCTCAGGGGACAGGCGGCTACACCTTC. It codes for CAWTPQGTGGYTF.

V gene TRBV12-3 or TRBV12-4 combines with J gene TRBJ1-2, with 8 bases matching TRBD1. The length of the CDR3 is 13 residues. The junction had 8 bases not matched to a gene; V was cut back by 6 bases and J by 8 bases. In nucleotides, the CDR3 is TGTGCCAGCAGAGAAATTACAGGGGGAGGCTACACCTTC. This translates into CASREITGGGYTF.

This clone occurred once. The gene calls are TRBV5-4 and TRBJ2-3; D is perhaps TRBD2 (5 bases). The CDR3 has 17 residues. The germline V gene encodes CDR1 SGHNT and CDR2 YYREEE (reference sequence). Trimming stripped 1 base from V and 2 bases from J, with 17 bases between. Written as DNA, the CDR3 is TGTGCCAGCAGCTTGAGAGGGTGGTCCACACACACAGATACGCAGTATTTT. This encodes CASSLRGWSTHTDTQYF.

This clone was picked up a small number of times. The chain uses TRBV5-4 and TRBJ1-1; no definite D call. This CDR3 has 12 amino acids. Germline assignment: CDR1 SGHNT and CDR2 YYREEE (reference sequence). Trimming cost V 5 bases and J 5 bases, with 10 bases left between them. DNA for the CDR3: TGTGCCAGCAGTTTCCCGGGGACTGAAGCTTTCTTT. It is translated as CASSFPGTEAFF.

J is TRBJ2-7 and V is TRBV12-3 or TRBV12-4; D is unclear. The CDR3 contains 12 residues. The V gene lost 8 bases and the J gene lost 2 bases, with 10 bases spanning the gap. The CDR3 DNA sequence: TGTGCCAGCGGAGAAAGTGCCTACGAGCAGTACTTC. Translation gives CASGESAYEQYF.

J is TRBJ2-3 and V is TRBV5-4; 9 bases fit TRBD2. Germline lookup yields CDR1 SGHNT and CDR2 YYREEE (reference sequence). The V and J ends lost 1 base and 0 bases, in that order; junction bases with no gene match: 3. This CDR3 has 16 amino acids. CDR3 DNA: TGTGCCAGCAGCTTGTGGAGCGGGGGGAGCACAGATACGCAGTATTTT. It specifies CASSLWSGGSTDTQYF. Combining the CDR3 with reference TRBV5-4 and TRBJ2-3 gives the whole variable domain ETGVTQSPTHLIKTRGQQVTLRCSSQSGHNTVSWYQQALGQGPQFIFQYYREEENGRGNFPPRFSGLQFPNYSSELNVNALELDDSALYLCASSLWSGGSTDTQYFGPGTRLTVL.

The chain recombines TRBV5-8 with TRBJ1-5, with TRBD1 matching 9 bases. The germline V gene has CDR1 SGHTS and CDR2 YDEGEE. J was trimmed by 7 bases and V by 4 bases; bases with no gene match: 9. The length of the CDR3 is 15 residues. CDR3 DNA sequence: TGTGCCAGCAGCACTGGGACAGGGCAAGGGCAGCCCCAGCATTTT. It is translated as CASSTGTGQGQPQHF.

The chain couples TRBV19 to TRBJ1-1; D is unresolved. The V gene lost 8 bases and the J gene lost 1 base, with 11 bases spanning the gap. Per the germline V gene, CDR1 is LNHDA and CDR2 is SQIVND (reference sequence). This CDR3 has 13 residues. CDR3 sequence: CASVRDSNTEAFF. CDR3 coding DNA: TGTGCCAGTGTGAGGGATTCGAACACTGAAGCTTTCTTT.

The gene calls are TRBV7-6 and TRBJ2-2, with 10 bases aligning to TRBD1. V gave up 5 bases and J gave up 4 bases; unmatched junction bases: 7. The V gene's germline CDR1 is SGHVS and CDR2 FNYEAQ. The CDR3 extends over 16 amino acids. The CDR3 DNA is TGTGCCAGCAGCCGTCCCGGGACAGGGGCCACCGGGGAGCTGTTTTTT. Its protein is CASSRPGTGATGELFF.

The gene calls are TRBV30 and TRBJ1-5; D uncertain. CDR1 is GTSNPN and CDR2 is SVGIG in the germline V gene (reference sequence). This CDR3 is 13 amino acids long. V was shortened by 0 bases and J by 7 bases, with 10 bases between the two germline ends. The CDR3 DNA reads TGTGCCTGGAGTGTAACCTGGGAGCAGCCCCAGCATTTT. Protein: CAWSVTWEQPQHF.

The chain combines TRBV5-1 with TRBJ2-4, with D tentatively TRBD1 (6 bases). Trimming cost V 0 bases and J 6 bases, with 10 bases left between them. Germline loops: CDR1 SGHRS, CDR2 YFSETQ. The CDR3 contains 14 residues. The chain's CDR3 is CASSLGTEGNIQYF. The CDR3 region has the DNA TGCGCCAGCAGCTTGGGGACAGAGGGAAACATTCAGTACTTC.

CDR3 loop: CASSPTGREQYF. The CDR3 DNA sequence: TGTGCCAGCAGCCCAACAGGGCGCGAGCAGTACTTC. The J gene is TRBJ2-7, the V gene TRBV27; perhaps TRBD1 as D (6 bases). Germline loops: CDR1 MNHEY, CDR2 SMNVEV (reference sequence). Trimming removed 6 bases at V and 6 bases at J, with 12 bases between. The CDR3 loop spans 12 amino acids.

J is TRBJ1-2 and V is TRBV10-3; 12 nucleotides line up with TRBD1. V shed 7 bases, J shed 4 bases, and the junction held 4 bases outside the gene matches. CDR3 size: 14 residues. Germline V gene sequence: CDR1 ENHRY, CDR2 SYGVKD. CDR3 region: CAIMGQGAAYGYTF. CDR3 coding DNA: TGTGCCATCATGGGACAGGGGGCGGCCTATGGCTACACCTTC.

This sequence joins TRBV9 and TRBJ1-3; 7 bases agree with TRBD1. The CDR3 totals 16 residues. The J segment lost 0 bases and the V segment lost 4 bases, leaving 7 bases of the junction unmatched. Germline values: CDR1 SGDLS, CDR2 YYNGEE. For the CDR3, the DNA is TGTGCCAGCAGCTCCCGACAGGGAATCTCTGGAAACACCATATATTTT. Translating it yields CASSSRQGISGNTIYF.

This clone appeared a few times. The chain has TRBV7-3 and TRBJ2-7, with TRBD2 as a possible D gene (6 bases). The length of the CDR3 is 13 residues. Germline CDR1 reads SGHTA; CDR2 reads FQGTGA. Trimming stripped 4 bases from V and 7 bases from J, with 14 bases between. The CDR3: CASSYWRGDEQYF. The DNA for the CDR3 is TGTGCCAGCAGCTATTGGAGGGGTGATGAGCAGTACTTC.

The chain joins TRBV7-2 to TRBJ1-2; 7 positions match TRBD1. Per germline, CDR1 SGHTA and CDR2 FQGNSA. J lost 4 bases, V lost 5 bases, and 4 bases had no gene match. The CDR3 length is 13 residues. The CDR3 protein is CASSPGGLYGYTF. The CDR3 DNA is TGTGCCAGCAGCCCAGGGGGGCTCTATGGCTACACCTTC.